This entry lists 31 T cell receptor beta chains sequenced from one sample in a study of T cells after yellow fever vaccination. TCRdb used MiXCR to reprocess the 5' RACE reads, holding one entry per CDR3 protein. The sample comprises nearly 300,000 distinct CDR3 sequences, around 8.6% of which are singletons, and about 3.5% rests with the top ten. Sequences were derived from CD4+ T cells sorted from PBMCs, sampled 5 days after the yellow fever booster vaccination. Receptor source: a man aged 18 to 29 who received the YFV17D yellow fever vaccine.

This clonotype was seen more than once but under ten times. The CDR3 DNA is TGTGCCAGCAGACTAGCGGGGGGGCTTGAGCAGTTCTTC. Its translation: CASRLAGGLEQFF. The gene calls are TRBV2 and TRBJ2-1, with 13 bases fitting TRBD2. The CDR3 runs to 13 residues. Trimming removed 6 bases from V and 9 bases from J; junction bases left unmatched: 2. Germline V gene lookup returns CDR1 SNHLY and CDR2 FYNNEI.

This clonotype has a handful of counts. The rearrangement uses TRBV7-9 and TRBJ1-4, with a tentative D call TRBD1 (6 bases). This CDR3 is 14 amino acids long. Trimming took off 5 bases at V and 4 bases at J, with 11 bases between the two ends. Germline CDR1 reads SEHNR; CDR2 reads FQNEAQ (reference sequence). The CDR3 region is CASSPRGFNEKLFF. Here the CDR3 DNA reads TGTGCCAGCAGCCCCAGGGGTTTTAATGAAAAACTGTTTTTT.

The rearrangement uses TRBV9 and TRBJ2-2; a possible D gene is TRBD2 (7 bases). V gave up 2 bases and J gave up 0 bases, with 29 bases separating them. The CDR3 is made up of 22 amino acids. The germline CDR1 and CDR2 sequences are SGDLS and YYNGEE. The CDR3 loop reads CASSVTVLAAGGPTSNTGELFF. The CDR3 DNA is TGTGCCAGCAGCGTGACCGTGCTAGCTGCCGGGGGGCCCACCTCGAACACCGGGGAGCTGTTTTTT.

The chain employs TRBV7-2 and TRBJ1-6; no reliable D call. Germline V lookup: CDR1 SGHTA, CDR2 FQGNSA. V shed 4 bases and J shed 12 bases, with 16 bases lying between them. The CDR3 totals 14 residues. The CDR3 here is CASSSRSQTKPLHF. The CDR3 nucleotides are TGTGCCAGCAGCTCCCGAAGCCAGACCAAACCCCTCCACTTT. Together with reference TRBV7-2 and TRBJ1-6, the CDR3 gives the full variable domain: GAGVSQSPSNKVTEKGKDVELRCDPISGHTALYWYRQSLGQGLEFLIYFQGNSAPDKSGLPSDRFSAERTGGSVSTLTIQRTQQEDSAVYLCASSSRSQTKPLHFGNGTRLTVT.

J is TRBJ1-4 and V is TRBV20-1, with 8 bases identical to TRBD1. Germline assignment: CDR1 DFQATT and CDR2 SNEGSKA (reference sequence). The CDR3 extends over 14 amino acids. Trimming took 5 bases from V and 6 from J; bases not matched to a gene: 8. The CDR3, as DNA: TGCAGTGCTGGACAGGGAATAGGGGATGAAAAACTGTTTTTT. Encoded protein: CSAGQGIGDEKLFF.

The CDR3 is CASSPYSYEQYF. CDR3 nucleotides: TGTGCCAGCAGCCCGTACTCTTACGAGCAGTACTTC. J is TRBJ2-7 and V is TRBV7-8; no definite D call. The V gene's germline CDR1 is SGHVS and CDR2 FQNEAQ. Trimming pared 5 bases from V and 4 bases from J, leaving 9 bases between. The length of the CDR3 is 12 residues.

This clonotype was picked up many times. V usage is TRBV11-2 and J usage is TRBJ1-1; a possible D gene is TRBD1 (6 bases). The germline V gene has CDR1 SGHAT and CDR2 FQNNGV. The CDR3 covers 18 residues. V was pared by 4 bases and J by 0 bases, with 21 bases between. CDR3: CASSSPRGGGSMNTEAFF. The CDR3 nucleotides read TGTGCCAGCAGCTCACCAAGGGGGGGAGGTAGCATGAACACTGAAGCTTTCTTT.

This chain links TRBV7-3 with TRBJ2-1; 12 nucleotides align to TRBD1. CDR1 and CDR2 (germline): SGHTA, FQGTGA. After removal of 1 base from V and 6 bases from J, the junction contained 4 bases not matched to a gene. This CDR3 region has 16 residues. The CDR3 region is CASSLMGQGAPNEQFF. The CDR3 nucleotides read TGTGCCAGCAGCTTAATGGGACAGGGGGCTCCCAATGAGCAGTTCTTC.

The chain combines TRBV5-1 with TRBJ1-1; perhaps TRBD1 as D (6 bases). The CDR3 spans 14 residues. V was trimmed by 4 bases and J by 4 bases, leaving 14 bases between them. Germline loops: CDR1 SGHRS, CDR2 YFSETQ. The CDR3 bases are TGCGCCAGCAGCCTATCGGGGGGGCTCACTGAAGCTTTCTTT. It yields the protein CASSLSGGLTEAFF.

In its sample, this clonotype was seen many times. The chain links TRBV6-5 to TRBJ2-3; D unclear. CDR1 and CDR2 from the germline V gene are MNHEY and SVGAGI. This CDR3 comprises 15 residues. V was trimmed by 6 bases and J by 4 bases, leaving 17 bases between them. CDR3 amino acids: CASRRTGPRADTQYF. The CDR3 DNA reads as TGTGCCAGCAGACGAACCGGACCCCGGGCAGATACGCAGTATTTT.

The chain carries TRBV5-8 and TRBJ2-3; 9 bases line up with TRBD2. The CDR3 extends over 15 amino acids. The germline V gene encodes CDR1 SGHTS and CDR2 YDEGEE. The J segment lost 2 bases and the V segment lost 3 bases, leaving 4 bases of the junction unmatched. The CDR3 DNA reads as TGTGCCAGCAGCTGGCTAGCGGGGATCACAGATACGCAGTATTTT. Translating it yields CASSWLAGITDTQYF.

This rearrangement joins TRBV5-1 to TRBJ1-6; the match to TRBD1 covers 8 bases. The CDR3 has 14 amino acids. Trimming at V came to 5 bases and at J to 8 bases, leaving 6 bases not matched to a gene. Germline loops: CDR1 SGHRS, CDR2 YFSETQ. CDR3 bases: TGCGCCAGCAGACTGACAGGGGTCGATTCACCCCTCCACTTT. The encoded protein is CASRLTGVDSPLHF.

CDR3 protein: CASTPLPGRWELSYNEQFF. Written as DNA, the CDR3 is TGTGCCAGCACCCCTCTCCCCGGCAGGTGGGAGCTCTCCTACAATGAGCAGTTCTTC. The V call is TRBV6-5, the J call TRBJ2-1, with D possibly TRBD2 on 5 matching bases. From germline, CDR1 is MNHEY and CDR2 SVGAGI. V was cut by 7 bases and J by 0 bases, with 25 bases left in between. The CDR3 length is 19 residues.

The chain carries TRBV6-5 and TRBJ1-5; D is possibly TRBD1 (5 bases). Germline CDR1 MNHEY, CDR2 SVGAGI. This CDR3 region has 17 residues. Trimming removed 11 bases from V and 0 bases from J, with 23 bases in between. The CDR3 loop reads CARLRPQGGYSNQPQHF. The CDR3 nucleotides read TGTGCCCGACTAAGGCCCCAGGGCGGATATAGCAATCAGCCCCAGCATTTT.

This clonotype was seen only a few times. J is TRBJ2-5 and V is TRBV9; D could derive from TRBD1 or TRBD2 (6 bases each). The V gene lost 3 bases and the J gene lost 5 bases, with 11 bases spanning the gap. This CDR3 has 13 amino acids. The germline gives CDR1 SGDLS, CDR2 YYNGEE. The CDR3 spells CASSGGALETQYF. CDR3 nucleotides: TGTGCCAGCAGCGGGGGGGCTCTCGAGACCCAGTACTTC.

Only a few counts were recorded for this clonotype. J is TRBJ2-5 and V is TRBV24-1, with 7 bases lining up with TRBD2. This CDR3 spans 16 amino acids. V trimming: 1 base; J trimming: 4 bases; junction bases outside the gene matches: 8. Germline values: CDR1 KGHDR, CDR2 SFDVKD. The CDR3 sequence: CATSDFGLAEGETQYF. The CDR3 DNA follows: TGTGCCACCAGTGATTTTGGGCTAGCGGAGGGAGAGACCCAGTACTTC.

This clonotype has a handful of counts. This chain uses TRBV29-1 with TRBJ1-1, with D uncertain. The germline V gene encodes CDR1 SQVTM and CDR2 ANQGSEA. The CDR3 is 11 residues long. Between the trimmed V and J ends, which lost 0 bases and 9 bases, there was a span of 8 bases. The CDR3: CSVEDRVQAFF. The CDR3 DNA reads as TGCAGCGTTGAAGACCGAGTCCAAGCTTTCTTT.

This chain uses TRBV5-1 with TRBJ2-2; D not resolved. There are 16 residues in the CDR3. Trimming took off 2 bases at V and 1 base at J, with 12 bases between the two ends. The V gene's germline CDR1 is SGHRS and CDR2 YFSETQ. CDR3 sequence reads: CASSLGPRVNTGELFF. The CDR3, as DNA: TGCGCCAGCAGCTTAGGGCCCCGGGTGAACACCGGGGAGCTGTTTTTT. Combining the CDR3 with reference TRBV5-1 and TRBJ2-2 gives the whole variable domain KAGVTQTPRYLIKTRGQQVTLSCSPISGHRSVSWYQQTPGQGLQFLFEYFSETQRNKGNFPGRFSGRQFSNSRSEMNVSTLELGDSALYLCASSLGPRVNTGELFFGEGSRLTVL.

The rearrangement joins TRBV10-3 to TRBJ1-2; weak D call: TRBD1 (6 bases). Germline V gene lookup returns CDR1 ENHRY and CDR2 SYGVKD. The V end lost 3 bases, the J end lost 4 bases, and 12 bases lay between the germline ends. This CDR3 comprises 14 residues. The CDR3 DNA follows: TGTGCCATCAGTGAAGGGGGGCAGTTCTATGGCTACACCTTC. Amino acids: CAISEGGQFYGYTF.

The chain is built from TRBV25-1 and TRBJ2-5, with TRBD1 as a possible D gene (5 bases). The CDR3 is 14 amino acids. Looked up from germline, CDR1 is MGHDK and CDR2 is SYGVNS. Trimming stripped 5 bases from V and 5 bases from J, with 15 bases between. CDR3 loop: CASSRAGSAETQYF. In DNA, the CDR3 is TGTGCCAGCAGTCGCGCAGGGTCGGCGGAGACCCAGTACTTC.

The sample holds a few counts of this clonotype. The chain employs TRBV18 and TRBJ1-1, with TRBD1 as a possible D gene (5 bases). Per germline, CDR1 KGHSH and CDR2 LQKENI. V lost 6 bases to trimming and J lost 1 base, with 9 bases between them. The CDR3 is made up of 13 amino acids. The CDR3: CASSGGRNTEAFF. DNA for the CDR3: TGTGCCAGCTCGGGGGGGAGGAACACTGAAGCTTTCTTT.

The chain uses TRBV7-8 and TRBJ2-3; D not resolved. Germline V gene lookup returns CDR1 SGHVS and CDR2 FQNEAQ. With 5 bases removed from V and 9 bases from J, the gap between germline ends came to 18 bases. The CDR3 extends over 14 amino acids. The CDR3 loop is CASSLGVAQRTQYF. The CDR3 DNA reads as TGTGCCAGCAGCCTTGGGGTAGCTCAGAGGACGCAGTATTTT.

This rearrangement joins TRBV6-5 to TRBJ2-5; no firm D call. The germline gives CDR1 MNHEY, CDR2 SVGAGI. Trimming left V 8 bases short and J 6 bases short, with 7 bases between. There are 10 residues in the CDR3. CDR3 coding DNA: TGTGCCAGCTTACTTAAGACCCAGTACTTC. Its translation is CASLLKTQYF.

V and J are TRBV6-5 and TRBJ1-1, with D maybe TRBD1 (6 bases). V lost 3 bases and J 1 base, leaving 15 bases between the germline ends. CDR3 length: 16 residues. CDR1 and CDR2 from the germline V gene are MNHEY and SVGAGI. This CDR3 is CASSYGAGVPNTEAFF. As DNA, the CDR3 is TGTGCCAGCAGTTATGGGGCAGGGGTTCCGAACACTGAAGCTTTCTTT.

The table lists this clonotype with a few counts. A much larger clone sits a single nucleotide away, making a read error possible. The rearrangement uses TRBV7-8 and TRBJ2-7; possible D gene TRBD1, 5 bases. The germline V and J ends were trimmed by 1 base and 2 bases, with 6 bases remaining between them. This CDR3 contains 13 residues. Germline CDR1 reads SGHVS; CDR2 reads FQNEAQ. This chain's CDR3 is CASSLGRAYEQYF. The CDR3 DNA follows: TGTGCCAGCAGCTTAGGCAGGGCCTACGAGCAGTACTTC.

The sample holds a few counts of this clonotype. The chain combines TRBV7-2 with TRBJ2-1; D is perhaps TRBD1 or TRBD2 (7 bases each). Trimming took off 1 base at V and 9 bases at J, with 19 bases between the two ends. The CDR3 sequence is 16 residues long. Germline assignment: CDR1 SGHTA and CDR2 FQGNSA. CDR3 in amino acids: CASSLGGQGGSGEQFF. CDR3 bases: TGTGCCAGCAGCTTAGGAGGGCAGGGGGGGTCCGGTGAGCAGTTCTTC.

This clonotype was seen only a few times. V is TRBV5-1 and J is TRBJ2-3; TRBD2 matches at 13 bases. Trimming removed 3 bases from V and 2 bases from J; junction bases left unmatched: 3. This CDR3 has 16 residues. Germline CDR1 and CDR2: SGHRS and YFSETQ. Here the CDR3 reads CASSYGLAGDTDTQYF. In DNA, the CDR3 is TGCGCCAGCAGCTATGGACTAGCGGGGGACACAGATACGCAGTATTTT.

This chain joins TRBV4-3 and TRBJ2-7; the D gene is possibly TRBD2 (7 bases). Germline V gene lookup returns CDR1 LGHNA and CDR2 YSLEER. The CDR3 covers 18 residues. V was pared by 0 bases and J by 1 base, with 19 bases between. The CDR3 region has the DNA TGCGCCAGCAGCCAAGAACCATCGAGGAGGGGGGGATCCTACGAGCAGTACTTC. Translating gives CASSQEPSRRGGSYEQYF.

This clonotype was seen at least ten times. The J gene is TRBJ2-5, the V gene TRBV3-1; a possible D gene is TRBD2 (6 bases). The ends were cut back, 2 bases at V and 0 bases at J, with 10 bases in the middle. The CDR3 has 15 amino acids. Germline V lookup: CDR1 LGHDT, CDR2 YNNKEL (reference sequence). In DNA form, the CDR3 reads TGTGCCAGCAGCCAACAACGGGGGTACCAAGAGACCCAGTACTTC. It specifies CASSQQRGYQETQYF.

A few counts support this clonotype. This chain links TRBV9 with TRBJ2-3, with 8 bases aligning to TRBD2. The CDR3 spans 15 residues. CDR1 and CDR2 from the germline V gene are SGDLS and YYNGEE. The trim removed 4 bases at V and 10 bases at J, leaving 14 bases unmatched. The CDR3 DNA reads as TGTGCCAGCAGCAAAACGGGACTAGACACATTACCGCAGTATTTT. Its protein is CASSKTGLDTLPQYF.

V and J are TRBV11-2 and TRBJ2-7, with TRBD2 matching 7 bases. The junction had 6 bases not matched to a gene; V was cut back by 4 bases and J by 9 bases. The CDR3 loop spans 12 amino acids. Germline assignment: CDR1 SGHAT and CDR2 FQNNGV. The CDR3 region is CASSWGGPPQYF. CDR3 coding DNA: TGTGCCAGCAGCTGGGGGGGACCGCCGCAGTACTTC.